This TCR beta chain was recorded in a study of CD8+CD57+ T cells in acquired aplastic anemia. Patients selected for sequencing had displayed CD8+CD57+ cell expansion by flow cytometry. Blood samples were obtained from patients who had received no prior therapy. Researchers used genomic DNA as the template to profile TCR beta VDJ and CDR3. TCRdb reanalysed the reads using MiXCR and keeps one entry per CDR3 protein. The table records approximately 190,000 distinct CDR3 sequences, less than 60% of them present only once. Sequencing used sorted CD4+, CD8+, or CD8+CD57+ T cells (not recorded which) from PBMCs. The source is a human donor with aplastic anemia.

The CDR3 region has the DNA TGTGCCACCACCCCGGACAGCTCTGGGGCCAACGTCCTGACTTTC. Protein sequence: CATTPDSSGANVLTF. The J gene is TRBJ2-6, the V gene TRBV15; tentative D call: TRBD1 (6 bases). In germline, CDR1 is LNHNV, CDR2 YYDKDF (reference sequence). The ends were cut back, 7 bases at V and 0 bases at J, with 10 bases in the middle. The CDR3 length is 15 residues.